This passage covers 13 T cell receptor beta chains from one sample sequenced in a study of blood T cell repertoires in COVID-19 (dated by TCRdb to about 2020). The protocol used for the library was the immunoSEQ multiplex PCR assay. TCRdb provides this immuneACCESS table in a form limited to in-frame rearrangements. Some clones are lacking; in checked studies, under half of them reflect an unresolved V gene, and why the rest are absent is not known. This sample is represented by 250,000 or so clones; roughly 86% of them were singletons. The top ten clonotypes cover over 9% of the sample. The sample taken for sequencing was peripheral blood. The receptors derive from an elderly man with acute or convalescent COVID-19.

This clone came up once. The genes are TRBV7-2 and TRBJ2-2; TRBD2 agrees at 9 bases. The CDR3 has 19 residues. CDR1 is SGHTA and CDR2 is FQGNSA in the germline V gene. V lost 5 bases to trimming and J lost 4 bases; unmatched junction nucleotides: 17. This chain's CDR3 is CASSETGSSGGRTTGELFF. For the CDR3, the DNA is TGTGCCAGCAGCGAGACAGGGAGTAGCGGGGGACGCACCACCGGGGAGCTGTTTTTT.

The rearrangement joins TRBV19 to TRBJ1-1; TRBD1 matches at 9 bases. This CDR3 has 15 residues. Germline loops: CDR1 LNHDA, CDR2 SQIVND (reference sequence). Losses at the gene ends were 5 bases for V and 6 bases for J; bases not matched to a gene: 10. The chain's CDR3 is CASSSNRGRRPEAFF. Here the CDR3 DNA reads TGTGCCAGTAGTTCCAACAGGGGGCGCAGACCTGAAGCTTTCTTT.

This clone was picked up one time. The chain employs TRBV27 and TRBJ2-5; TRBD2 matches at 12 bases. J was trimmed by 5 bases and V by 3 bases; bases with no gene match: 13. This CDR3 is 18 amino acids long. CDR1 is MNHEY and CDR2 is SMNVEV in the germline V gene (reference sequence). This CDR3 reads CASSLRAAASGGAETQYF. CDR3 DNA sequence: TGTGCCAGCAGTTTGAGGGCAGCGGCTAGCGGGGGGGCGGAGACCCAGTACTTC.

This rearrangement joins TRBV11-2 to TRBJ2-7, with TRBD2 as a possible D gene (5 bases). The CDR3 covers 15 residues. The germline V gene encodes CDR1 SGHAT and CDR2 FQNNGV. V was trimmed by 0 bases and J by 2 bases, leaving 11 bases between them. In nucleotides, the CDR3 is TGTGCCAGCAGCTTAGAATCGGGATTTACCTACGAGCAGTACTTC. Residues: CASSLESGFTYEQYF.

This clone showed up just once. The chain links TRBV13 to TRBJ1-5, with D unclear. Between the trimmed V and J ends, which lost 3 bases and 4 bases, there was a span of 7 bases. CDR1 and CDR2 (germline): PRHDT, FYEKMQ (reference sequence). CDR3 length: 13 amino acids. Here the CDR3 reads CASSFSRNQPQHF. CDR3 nucleotide sequence: TGTGCCAGCAGCTTCTCCAGGAATCAGCCCCAGCATTTT.

CDR3 DNA: TGTGCCAGCAGCTTAGGCGGGGGTCTAGCGGGGACCGGGGAGCTGTTTTTT. Translation gives CASSLGGGLAGTGELFF. The chain uses TRBV5-4 and TRBJ2-2; 9 nucleotides line up with TRBD2. CDR1 is SGHNT and CDR2 is YYREEE in the germline V gene (reference sequence). V lost 2 bases and J lost 5; bases outside the gene matches: 10. The CDR3 sequence is 17 residues long.

V and J are TRBV7-8 and TRBJ1-3, with TRBD1 matching 7 bases. V dropped 1 base and J dropped 0; count of bases not matched to a gene: 6. CDR3 length: 17 residues. The V gene's germline CDR1 is SGHVS and CDR2 FQNEAQ. The CDR3 DNA is TGTGCCAGCAGCTTAGGTCTCAGGGGGATCTCTGGAAACACCATATATTTT. Residues: CASSLGLRGISGNTIYF.

This chain joins TRBV7-9 and TRBJ2-2, with D uncertain. Germline V lookup: CDR1 SEHNR, CDR2 FQNEAQ (reference sequence). V lost 4 bases, J lost 6 bases, and 9 bases lay in between. CDR3 length equals 13 residues. The CDR3 is CASSYDAAGELFF. For the CDR3, the DNA is TGTGCCAGCAGCTATGACGCGGCCGGGGAGCTGTTTTTT.

V and J are TRBV6-5 and TRBJ2-7; 10 positions agree with TRBD2. This CDR3 is built from 13 residues. V lost 2 bases, J lost 5 bases, and 0 bases stayed unmatched. Germline CDR1 is MNHEY and CDR2 is SVGAGI. CDR3 residues: CASSYGTSDEQYF. In nucleotides, the CDR3 is TGTGCCAGCAGTTACGGGACTAGCGACGAGCAGTACTTC.

This clone has a handful of counts. The rearrangement links TRBV5-1 to TRBJ1-1; perhaps TRBD1 as D (5 bases). Germline V lookup: CDR1 SGHRS, CDR2 YFSETQ. The ends were cut back, 0 bases at V and 3 bases at J, with 15 bases in the middle. The length of the CDR3 is 16 residues. The CDR3 nucleotides are TGCGCCAGCAGCTTGGGACAGCTTCGAGGAGACACTGAAGCTTTCTTT. It codes for CASSLGQLRGDTEAFF. Full variable domain (missing parts from reference TRBV5-1 and TRBJ1-1): KAGVTQTPRYLIKTRGQQVTLSCSPISGHRSVSWYQQTPGQGLQFLFEYFSETQRNKGNFPGRFSGRQFSNSRSEMNVSTLELGDSALYLCASSLGQLRGDTEAFFGQGTRLTVV.

This chain uses TRBV18 with TRBJ2-7; TRBD1 might be the D (5 bases). The CDR3 sequence is 15 residues long. V lost 4 bases and J 7 bases, leaving 20 bases between the germline ends. Germline V CDR1 and CDR2: KGHSH, LQKENI. CDR3 DNA sequence: TGTGCCAGCTCACTAGTCCAGGGCTCCGAACGGGAGCAGTACTTC. This translates into CASSLVQGSEREQYF.

The rearrangement joins TRBV19 to TRBJ1-5; 7 positions agree with TRBD1. V was pared by 4 bases and J by 3 bases, with 6 bases of the junction left unmatched. The CDR3 runs 15 residues. Germline V gene data show CDR1 as LNHDA and CDR2 as SQIVND (reference sequence). This CDR3 is CASSSVGQPNQPQHF. The CDR3 region has the DNA TGTGCCAGTAGTAGTGTGGGACAGCCCAATCAGCCCCAGCATTTT.

The chain uses TRBV3-1 (or the pseudogene TRBV3-2) and TRBJ1-5, with D possibly being TRBD1 (5 bases). Germline values: CDR1 LGHDT, CDR2 YNNKEL (reference sequence). This CDR3 has 15 amino acids. The V end lost 2 bases, the J end lost 7 bases, and 15 bases lay between the germline ends. CDR3 residues: CASSQTEAGYQPQHF. DNA for the CDR3: TGTGCCAGCAGCCAAACCGAGGCAGGGTACCAGCCCCAGCATTTT.